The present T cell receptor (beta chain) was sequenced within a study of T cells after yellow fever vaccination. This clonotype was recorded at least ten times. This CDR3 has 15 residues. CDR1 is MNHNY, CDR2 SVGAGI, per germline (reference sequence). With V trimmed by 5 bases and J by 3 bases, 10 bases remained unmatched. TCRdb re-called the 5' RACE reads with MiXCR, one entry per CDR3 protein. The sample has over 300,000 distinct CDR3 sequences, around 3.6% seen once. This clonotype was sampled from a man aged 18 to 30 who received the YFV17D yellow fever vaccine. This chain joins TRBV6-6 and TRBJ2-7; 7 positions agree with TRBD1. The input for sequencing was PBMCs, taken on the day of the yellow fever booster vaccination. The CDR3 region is CASSTRTGQFYEQYV. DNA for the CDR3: TGTGCCAGCAGTACACGGACAGGCCAATTCTACGAGCAGTACGTC.